This TCR beta chain stems from a study of blood T cell repertoires in COVID-19. V lost 10 bases to trimming and J lost 7 bases, with 22 bases between them. The CDR3 sequence is 14 residues long. Germline V CDR1 and CDR2: MDHEN, SYDVKM. TCRdb keeps only in-frame clones here, not all; method: immunoSEQ multiplex PCR. The data show tens of thousands of clones, around 80% seen once. Specimen: peripheral blood. The rearrangement uses TRBV28 and TRBJ1-2; no clear D gene. This TCR was sampled from an elderly man with active or convalescent COVID-19. The CDR3 protein is CATGEPPRPAGYTF. Written as DNA, the CDR3 is TGTGCCACCGGGGAACCCCCTCGTCCGGCTGGCTACACCTTC.